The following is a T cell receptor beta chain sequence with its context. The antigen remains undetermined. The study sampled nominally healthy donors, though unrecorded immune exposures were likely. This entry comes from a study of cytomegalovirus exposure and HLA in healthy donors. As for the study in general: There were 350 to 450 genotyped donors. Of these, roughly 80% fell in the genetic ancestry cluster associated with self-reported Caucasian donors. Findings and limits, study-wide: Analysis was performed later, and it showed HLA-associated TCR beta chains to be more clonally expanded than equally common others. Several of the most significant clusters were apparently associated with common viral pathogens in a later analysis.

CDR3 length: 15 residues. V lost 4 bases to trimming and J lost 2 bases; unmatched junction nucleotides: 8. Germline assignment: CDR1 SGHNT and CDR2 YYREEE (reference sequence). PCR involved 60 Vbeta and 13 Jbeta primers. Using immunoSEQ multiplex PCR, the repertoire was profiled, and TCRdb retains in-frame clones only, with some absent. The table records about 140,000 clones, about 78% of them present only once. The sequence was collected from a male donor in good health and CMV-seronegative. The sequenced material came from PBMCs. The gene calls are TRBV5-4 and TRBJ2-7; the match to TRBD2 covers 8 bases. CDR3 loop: CASSKREGGPYEQYF. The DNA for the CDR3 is TGTGCCAGCAGCAAACGGGAGGGGGGACCCTACGAGCAGTACTTC. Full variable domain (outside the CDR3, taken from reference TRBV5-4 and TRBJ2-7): ETGVTQSPTHLIKTRGQQVTLRCSSQSGHNTVSWYQQALGQGPQFIFQYYREEENGRGNFPPRFSGLQFPNYSSELNVNALELDDSALYLCASSKREGGPYEQYFGPGTRLTVT.